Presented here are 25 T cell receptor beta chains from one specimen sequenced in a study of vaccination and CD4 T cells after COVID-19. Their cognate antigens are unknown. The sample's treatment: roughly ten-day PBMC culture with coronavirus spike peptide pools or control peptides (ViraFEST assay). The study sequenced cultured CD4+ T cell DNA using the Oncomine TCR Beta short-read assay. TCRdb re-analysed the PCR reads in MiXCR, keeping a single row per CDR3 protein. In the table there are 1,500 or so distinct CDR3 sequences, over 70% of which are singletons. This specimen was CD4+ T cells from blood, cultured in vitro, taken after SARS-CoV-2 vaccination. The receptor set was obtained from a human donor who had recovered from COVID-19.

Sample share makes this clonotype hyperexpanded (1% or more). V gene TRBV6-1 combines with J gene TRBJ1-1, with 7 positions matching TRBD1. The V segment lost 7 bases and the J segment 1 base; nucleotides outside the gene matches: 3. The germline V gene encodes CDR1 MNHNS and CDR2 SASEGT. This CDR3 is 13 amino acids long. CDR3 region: CASNPGGNTEAFF. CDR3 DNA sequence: TGTGCCAGCAACCCAGGGGGGAACACTGAAGCTTTCTTT.

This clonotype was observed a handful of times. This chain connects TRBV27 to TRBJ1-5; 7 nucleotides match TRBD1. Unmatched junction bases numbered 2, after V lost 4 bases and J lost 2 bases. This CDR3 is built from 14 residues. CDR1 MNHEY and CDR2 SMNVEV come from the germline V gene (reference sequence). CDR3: CASSYRGGNQPQHF. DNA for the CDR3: TGTGCCAGCAGTTACAGGGGCGGCAATCAGCCCCAGCATTTT.

The DNA for the CDR3 is TGTGCCAGCAGCCCGACTAGCGGGAGAGGGGGAGACACAGATACGCAGTATTTT. Residues: CASSPTSGRGGDTDTQYF. The V call is TRBV7-3, the J call TRBJ2-3; 12 bases fit TRBD2. The J segment lost 2 bases and the V segment lost 5 bases, leaving 11 bases of the junction unmatched. Germline V lookup: CDR1 SGHTA, CDR2 FQGTGA. The CDR3 runs to 18 residues.

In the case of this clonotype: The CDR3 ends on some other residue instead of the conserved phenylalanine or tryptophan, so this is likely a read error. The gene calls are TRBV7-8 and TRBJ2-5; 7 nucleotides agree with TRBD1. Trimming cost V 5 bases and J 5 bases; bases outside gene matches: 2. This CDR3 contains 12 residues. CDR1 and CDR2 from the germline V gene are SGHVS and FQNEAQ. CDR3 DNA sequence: TGTGCCAGCAGCATCAGGGGGGAGACCCAGTACCTC. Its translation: CASSIRGETQYL.

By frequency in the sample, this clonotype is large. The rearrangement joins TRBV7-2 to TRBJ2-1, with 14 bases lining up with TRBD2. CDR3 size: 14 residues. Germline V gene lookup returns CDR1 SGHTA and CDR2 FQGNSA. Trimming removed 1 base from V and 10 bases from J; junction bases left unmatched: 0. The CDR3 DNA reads TGTGCCAGCAGCTTAGGGACTAGCGGGAGGGAGCAGTTCTTC. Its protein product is CASSLGTSGREQFF.

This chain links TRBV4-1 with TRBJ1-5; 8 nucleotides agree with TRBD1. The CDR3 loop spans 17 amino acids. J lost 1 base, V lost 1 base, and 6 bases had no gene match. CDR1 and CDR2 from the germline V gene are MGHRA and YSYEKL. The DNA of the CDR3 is TGCGCCAGCAGCCAAGGTGGGACAGGAACAAGCAATCAGCCCCAGCATTTT. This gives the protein CASSQGGTGTSNQPQHF.

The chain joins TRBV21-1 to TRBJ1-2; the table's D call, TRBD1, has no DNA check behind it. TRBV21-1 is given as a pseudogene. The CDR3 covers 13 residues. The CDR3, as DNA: TGTGCCAGCACCAGACAGAAACCCTATGGCTACACCTTC. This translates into CASTRQKPYGYTF.

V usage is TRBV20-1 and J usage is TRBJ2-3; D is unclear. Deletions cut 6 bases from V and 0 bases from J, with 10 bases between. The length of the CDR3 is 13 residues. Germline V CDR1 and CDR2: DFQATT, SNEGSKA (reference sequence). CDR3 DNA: TGCAGTGCCCAGACTCTTAGCACAGATACGCAGTATTTT. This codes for CSAQTLSTDTQYF.

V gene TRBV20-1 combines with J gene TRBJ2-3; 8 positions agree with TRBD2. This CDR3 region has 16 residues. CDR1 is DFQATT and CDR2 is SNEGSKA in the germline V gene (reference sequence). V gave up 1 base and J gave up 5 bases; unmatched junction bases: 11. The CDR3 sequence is CSARAQRELVGDTQYF. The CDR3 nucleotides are TGCAGTGCTAGAGCGCAGCGGGAGTTAGTCGGAGATACGCAGTATTTT.

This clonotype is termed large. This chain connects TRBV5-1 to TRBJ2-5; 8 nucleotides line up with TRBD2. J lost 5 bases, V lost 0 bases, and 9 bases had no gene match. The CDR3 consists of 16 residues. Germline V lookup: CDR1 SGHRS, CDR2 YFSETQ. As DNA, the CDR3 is TGCGCCAGCAGCTTGGCCGTCTCGGGAGGGGGTGAGACCCAGTACTTC. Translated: CASSLAVSGGGETQYF. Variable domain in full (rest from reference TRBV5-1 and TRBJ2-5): KAGVTQTPRYLIKTRGQQVTLSCSPISGHRSVSWYQQTPGQGLQFLFEYFSETQRNKGNFPGRFSGRQFSNSRSEMNVSTLELGDSALYLCASSLAVSGGGETQYFGPGTRLLVL.

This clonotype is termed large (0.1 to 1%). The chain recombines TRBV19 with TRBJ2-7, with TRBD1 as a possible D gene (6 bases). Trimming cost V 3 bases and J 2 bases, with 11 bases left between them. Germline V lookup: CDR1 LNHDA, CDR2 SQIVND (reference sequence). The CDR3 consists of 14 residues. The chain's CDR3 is CASSIGRGAYEQYF. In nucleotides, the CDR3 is TGTGCCAGTAGTATTGGCAGGGGCGCCTACGAGCAGTACTTC.

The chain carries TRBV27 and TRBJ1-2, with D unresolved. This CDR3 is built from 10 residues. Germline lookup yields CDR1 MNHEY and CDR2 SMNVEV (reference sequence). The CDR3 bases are TGTGCTCCGGGAGACTATGGCTACACCTTC. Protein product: CAPGDYGYTF.

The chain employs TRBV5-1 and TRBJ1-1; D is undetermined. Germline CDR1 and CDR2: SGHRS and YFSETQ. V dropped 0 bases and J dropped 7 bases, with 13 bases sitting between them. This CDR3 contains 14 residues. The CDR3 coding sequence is TGCGCCAGCAGCTTGGACGGAGTCCTGGATGAAGCTTTCTTT. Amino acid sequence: CASSLDGVLDEAFF. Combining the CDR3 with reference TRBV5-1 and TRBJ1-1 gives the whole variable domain KAGVTQTPRYLIKTRGQQVTLSCSPISGHRSVSWYQQTPGQGLQFLFEYFSETQRNKGNFPGRFSGRQFSNSRSEMNVSTLELGDSALYLCASSLDGVLDEAFFGQGTRLTVV.

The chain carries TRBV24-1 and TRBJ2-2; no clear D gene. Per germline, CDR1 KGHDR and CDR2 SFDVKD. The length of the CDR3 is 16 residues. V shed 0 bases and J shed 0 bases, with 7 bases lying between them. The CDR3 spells CATSDLASTNTGELFF. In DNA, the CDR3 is TGTGCCACCAGTGATTTGGCCAGTACGAACACCGGGGAGCTGTTTTTT.

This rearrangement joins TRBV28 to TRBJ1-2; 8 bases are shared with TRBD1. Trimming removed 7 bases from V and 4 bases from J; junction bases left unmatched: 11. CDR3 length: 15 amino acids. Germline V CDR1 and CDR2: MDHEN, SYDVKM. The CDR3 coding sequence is TGTGCCAGCACAGACGACAGGGGCGGACCCTATGGCTACACCTTC. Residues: CASTDDRGGPYGYTF.

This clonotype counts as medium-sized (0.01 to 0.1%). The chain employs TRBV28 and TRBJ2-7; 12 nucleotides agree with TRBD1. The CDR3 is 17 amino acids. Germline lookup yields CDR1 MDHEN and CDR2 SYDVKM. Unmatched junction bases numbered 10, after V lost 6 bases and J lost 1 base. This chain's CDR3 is CASSQGQGAGRSYEQYF. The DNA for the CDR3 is TGTGCCAGCAGCCAGGGACAGGGGGCAGGAAGGTCCTACGAGCAGTACTTC.

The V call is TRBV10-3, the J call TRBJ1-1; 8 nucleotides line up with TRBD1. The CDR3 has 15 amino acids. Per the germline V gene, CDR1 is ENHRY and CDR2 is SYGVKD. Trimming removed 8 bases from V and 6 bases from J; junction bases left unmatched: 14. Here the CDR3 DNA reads TGTGCCATCGACGGTGGACAGGGCCTTGGGGCTGAAGCTTTCTTT. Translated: CAIDGGQGLGAEAFF.

CDR3 DNA sequence: TGCAGTGCTCGGTTCAGACTCTCGGCAGGAGAGACCCAGTACTTC. Translated: CSARFRLSAGETQYF. The chain joins TRBV20-1 to TRBJ2-5; D unresolved. Germline assignment: CDR1 DFQATT and CDR2 SNEGSKA (reference sequence). The CDR3 has 15 amino acids. Trimming left V 5 bases short and J 4 bases short, with 20 bases between.

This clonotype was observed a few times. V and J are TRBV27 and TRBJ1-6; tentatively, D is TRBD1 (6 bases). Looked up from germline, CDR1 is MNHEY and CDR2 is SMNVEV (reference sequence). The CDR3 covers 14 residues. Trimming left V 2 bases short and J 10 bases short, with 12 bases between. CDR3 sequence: CASSLPTDSSPLHF. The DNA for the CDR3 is TGTGCCAGCAGTTTACCGACGGACAGCTCACCCCTCCACTTT.

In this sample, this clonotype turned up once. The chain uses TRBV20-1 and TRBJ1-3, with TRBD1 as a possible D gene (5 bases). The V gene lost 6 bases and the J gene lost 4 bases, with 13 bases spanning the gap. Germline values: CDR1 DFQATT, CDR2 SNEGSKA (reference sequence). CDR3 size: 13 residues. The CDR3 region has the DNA TGCAGTGCCCTCGCCAGGGCCGGAAACACCATATATTTT. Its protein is CSALARAGNTIYF.

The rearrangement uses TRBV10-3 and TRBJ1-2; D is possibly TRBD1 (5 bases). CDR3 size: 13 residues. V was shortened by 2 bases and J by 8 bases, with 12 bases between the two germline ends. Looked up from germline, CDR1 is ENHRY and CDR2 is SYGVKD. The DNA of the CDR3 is TGTGCCATCAGTGAGGGGACGGAAGGGGGCTACACCTTC. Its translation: CAISEGTEGGYTF.

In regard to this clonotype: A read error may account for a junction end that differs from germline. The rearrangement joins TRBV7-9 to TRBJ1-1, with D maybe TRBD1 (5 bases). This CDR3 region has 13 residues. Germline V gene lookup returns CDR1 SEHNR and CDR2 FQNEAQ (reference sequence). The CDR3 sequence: CAFLTEENTEAFF. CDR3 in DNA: TGTGCCTTTCTGACAGAAGAGAACACTGAAGCATTCTTT. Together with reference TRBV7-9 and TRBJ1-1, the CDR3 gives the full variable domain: DTGVSQNPRHKITKRGQNVTFRCDPISEHNRLYWYRQTLGQGPEFLTYFQNEAQLEKSRLLSDRFSAERPKGSFSTLEIQRTEQGDSAMYLCAFLTEENTEAFFGQGTRLTVV.

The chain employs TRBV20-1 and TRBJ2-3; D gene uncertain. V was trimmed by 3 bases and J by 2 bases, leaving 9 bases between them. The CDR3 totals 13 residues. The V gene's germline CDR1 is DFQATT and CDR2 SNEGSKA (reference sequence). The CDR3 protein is CSARGPNTDTQYF. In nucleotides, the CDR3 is TGCAGTGCTAGGGGCCCAAACACAGATACGCAGTATTTT.

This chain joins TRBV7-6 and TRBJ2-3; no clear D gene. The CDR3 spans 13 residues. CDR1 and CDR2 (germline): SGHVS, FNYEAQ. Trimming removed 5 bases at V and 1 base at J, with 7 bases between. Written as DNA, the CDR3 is TGTGCCAGCAGCACTCCCCGCACAGATACGCAGTATTTT. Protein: CASSTPRTDTQYF.

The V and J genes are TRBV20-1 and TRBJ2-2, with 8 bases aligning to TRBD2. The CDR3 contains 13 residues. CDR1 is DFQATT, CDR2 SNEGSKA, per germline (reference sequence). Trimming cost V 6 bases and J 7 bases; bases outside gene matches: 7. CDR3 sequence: CSATTAGVGELFF. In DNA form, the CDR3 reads TGCAGTGCCACTACAGCGGGAGTCGGGGAGCTGTTTTTT.